This entry lists 4 T cell receptor beta chains sequenced from one sample in a study of blood T cell repertoires in COVID-19. Using immunoSEQ multiplex PCR, the repertoire was profiled, and TCRdb retains in-frame clones only, with some absent. Seen here are fewer than 250,000 clones, under 90% observed once, and the top ten hold 2.5% to 3%. The sample comprised peripheral blood. The receptors come from a woman in her 40s with active or convalescent COVID-19.

This chain connects TRBV7-9 to TRBJ2-1; 7 bases map to TRBD1. The CDR3 consists of 14 residues. After removal of 6 bases from V and 4 bases from J, the junction contained 6 bases not matched to a gene. Per the germline V gene, CDR1 is SEHNR and CDR2 is FQNEAQ (reference sequence). The CDR3 DNA follows: TGTGCCAGCAGGTCCCGGGACAGTTACAATGAGCAGTTCTTC. Its translation is CASRSRDSYNEQFF.

J is TRBJ2-1 and V is TRBV9; a weak D match, TRBD1 (5 bases). Germline CDR1 SGDLS, CDR2 YYNGEE. The CDR3 contains 17 residues. The ends were cut back, 3 bases at V and 5 bases at J, with 21 bases in the middle. The CDR3 spells CASSEDVDSSRNNEQFF. For the CDR3, the DNA is TGTGCCAGCAGCGAAGACGTAGACAGCAGTCGTAACAATGAGCAGTTCTTC.

This clone turned up a few times. The rearrangement links TRBV5-1 to TRBJ1-2, with 9 positions matching TRBD1. Germline CDR1 and CDR2: SGHRS and YFSETQ. The J segment lost 3 bases and the V segment lost 0 bases, leaving 3 bases of the junction unmatched. The CDR3 is 15 amino acids. CDR3 sequence reads: CASSLEQGADYGYTF. In DNA, the CDR3 is TGCGCCAGCAGCTTGGAACAGGGGGCTGACTATGGCTACACCTTC.

This clone is a singleton in its sample. The CDR3 spells CASSLLMPGLAKGSTDTQYF. The DNA for the CDR3 is TGTGCCAGCAGCTTGTTGATGCCGGGACTAGCCAAAGGTAGCACAGATACGCAGTATTTT. The chain uses TRBV12-1 and TRBJ2-3; the table names TRBD2, a call not compared with the DNA. TRBV12-1 is a known pseudogene. The CDR3 covers 20 residues.